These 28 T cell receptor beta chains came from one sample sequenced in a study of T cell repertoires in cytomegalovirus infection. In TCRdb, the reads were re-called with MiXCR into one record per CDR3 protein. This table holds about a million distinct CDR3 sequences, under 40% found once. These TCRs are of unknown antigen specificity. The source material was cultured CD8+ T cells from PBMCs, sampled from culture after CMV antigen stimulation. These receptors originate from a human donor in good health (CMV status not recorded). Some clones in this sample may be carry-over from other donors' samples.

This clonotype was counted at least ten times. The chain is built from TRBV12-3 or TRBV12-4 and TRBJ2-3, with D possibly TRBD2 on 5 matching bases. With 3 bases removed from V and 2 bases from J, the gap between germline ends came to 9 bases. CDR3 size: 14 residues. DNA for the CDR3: TGTGCCAGCAGTTTTCAGAGGGTCACAGATACGCAGTATTTT. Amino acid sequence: CASSFQRVTDTQYF.

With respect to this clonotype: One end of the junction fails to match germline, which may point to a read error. This CDR3 is CASSLTRGGYNEQFF. CDR3 nucleotide sequence: TGTGCTAGCAGCTTAACGCGGGGCGGCTACAATGAGCAGTTCTTC. The genes are TRBV7-7 and TRBJ2-1, with a weak D call TRBD2 (6 bases). CDR1 is SSHAT, CDR2 FNYEAQ, per germline (reference sequence). The CDR3 length is 15 residues.

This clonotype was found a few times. DNA for the CDR3: TGTGCCAGCAGCGCGGCAGGGTTTTACGAGGACGCTGAAGCTTTCTTT. Protein product: CASSAAGFYEDAEAFF. The chain combines TRBV5-6 with TRBJ1-1, with D perhaps matching TRBD1 (5 bases). The germline V gene encodes CDR1 SGHDT and CDR2 YYEEEE. This CDR3 has 16 residues. V lost 4 bases to trimming and J lost 6 bases, with 22 bases between them.

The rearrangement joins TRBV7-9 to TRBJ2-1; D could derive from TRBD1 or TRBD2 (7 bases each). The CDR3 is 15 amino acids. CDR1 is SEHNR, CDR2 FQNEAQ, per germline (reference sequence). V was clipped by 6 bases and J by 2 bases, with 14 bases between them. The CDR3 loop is CASRSSGQAYNEQFF. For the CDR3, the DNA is TGTGCCAGCAGATCTAGCGGACAGGCCTACAATGAGCAGTTCTTC.

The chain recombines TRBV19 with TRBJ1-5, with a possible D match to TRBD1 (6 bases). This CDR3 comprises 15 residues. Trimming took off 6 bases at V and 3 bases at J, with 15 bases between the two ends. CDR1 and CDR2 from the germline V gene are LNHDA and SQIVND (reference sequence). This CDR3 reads CASRGGTGINQPQHF. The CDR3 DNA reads TGTGCCAGTAGAGGGGGAACAGGTATCAATCAGCCCCAGCATTTT. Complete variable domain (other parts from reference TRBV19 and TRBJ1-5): DGGITQSPKYLFRKEGQNVTLSCEQNLNHDAMYWYRQDPGQGLRLIYYSQIVNDFQKGDIAEGYSVSREKKESFPLTVTSAQKNPTAFYLCASRGGTGINQPQHFGDGTRLSIL.

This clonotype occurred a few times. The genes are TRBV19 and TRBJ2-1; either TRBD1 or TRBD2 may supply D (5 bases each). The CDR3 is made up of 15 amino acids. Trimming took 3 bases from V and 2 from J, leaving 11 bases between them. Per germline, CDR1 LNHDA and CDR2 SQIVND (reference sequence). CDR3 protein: CASSIGGRAYNEQFF. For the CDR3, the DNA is TGTGCCAGTAGTATTGGGGGTCGCGCCTACAATGAGCAGTTCTTC.

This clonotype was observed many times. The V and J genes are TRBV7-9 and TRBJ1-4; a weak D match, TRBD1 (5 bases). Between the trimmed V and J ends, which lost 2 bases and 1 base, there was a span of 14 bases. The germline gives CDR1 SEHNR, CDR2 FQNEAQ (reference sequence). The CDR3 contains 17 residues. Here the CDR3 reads CASSLMSGGRTNEKLFF. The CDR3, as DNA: TGTGCCAGCAGCTTAATGTCGGGGGGAAGAACTAATGAAAAACTGTTTTTT.

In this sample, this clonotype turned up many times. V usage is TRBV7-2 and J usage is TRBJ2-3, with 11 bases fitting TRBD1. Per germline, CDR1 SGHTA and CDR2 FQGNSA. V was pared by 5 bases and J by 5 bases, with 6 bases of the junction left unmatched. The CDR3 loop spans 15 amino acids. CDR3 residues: CASSKDRGRRDTQYF. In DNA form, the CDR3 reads TGTGCCAGCAGCAAGGACAGGGGGCGCAGAGATACGCAGTATTTT. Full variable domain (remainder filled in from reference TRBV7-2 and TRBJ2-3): GAGVSQSPSNKVTEKGKDVELRCDPISGHTALYWYRQSLGQGLEFLIYFQGNSAPDKSGLPSDRFSAERTGGSVSTLTIQRTQQEDSAVYLCASSKDRGRRDTQYFGPGTRLTVL.

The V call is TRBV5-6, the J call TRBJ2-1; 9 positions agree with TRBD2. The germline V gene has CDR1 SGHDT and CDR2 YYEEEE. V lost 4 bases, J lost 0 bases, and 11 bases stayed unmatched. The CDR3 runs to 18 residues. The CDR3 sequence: CASSPQQRGVSSYNEQFF. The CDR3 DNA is TGTGCCAGCAGCCCCCAACAGCGGGGGGTTAGCTCCTACAATGAGCAGTTCTTC. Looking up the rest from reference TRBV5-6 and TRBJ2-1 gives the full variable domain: DAGVTQSPTHLIKTRGQQVTLRCSPKSGHDTVSWYQQALGQGPQFIFQYYEEEERQRGNFPDRFSGHQFPNYSSELNVNALLLGDSALYLCASSPQQRGVSSYNEQFFGPGTRLTVL.

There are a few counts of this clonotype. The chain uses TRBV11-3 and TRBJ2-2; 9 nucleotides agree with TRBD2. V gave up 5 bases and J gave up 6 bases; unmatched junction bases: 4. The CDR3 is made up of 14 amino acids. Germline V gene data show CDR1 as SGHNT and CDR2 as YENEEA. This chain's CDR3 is CASSPRLAAGELFF. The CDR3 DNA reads TGTGCCAGCAGCCCGCGACTAGCGGCCGGGGAGCTGTTTTTT.

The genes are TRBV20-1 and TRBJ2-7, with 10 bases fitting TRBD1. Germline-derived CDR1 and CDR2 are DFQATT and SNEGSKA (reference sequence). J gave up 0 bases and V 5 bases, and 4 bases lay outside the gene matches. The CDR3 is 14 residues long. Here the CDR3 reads CSADRGQGSYEQYF. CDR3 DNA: TGCAGTGCTGACAGGGGGCAGGGCTCCTACGAGCAGTACTTC.

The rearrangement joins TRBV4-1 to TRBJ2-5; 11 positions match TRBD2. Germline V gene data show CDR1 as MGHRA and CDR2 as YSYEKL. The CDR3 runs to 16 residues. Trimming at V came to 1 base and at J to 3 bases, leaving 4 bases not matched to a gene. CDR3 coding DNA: TGCGCCAGCAGCCAAGGTTTTAGCGGGGGGGAAGAGACCCAGTACTTC. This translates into CASSQGFSGGEETQYF.

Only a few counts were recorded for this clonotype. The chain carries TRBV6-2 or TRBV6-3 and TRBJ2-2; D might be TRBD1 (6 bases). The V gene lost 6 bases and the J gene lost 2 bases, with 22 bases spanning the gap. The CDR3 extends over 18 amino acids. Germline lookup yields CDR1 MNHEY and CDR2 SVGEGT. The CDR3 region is CASSLTYALRGNTGELFF. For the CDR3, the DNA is TGTGCCAGCAGCCTTACGTATGCCCTCAGGGGCAACACCGGGGAGCTGTTTTTT.

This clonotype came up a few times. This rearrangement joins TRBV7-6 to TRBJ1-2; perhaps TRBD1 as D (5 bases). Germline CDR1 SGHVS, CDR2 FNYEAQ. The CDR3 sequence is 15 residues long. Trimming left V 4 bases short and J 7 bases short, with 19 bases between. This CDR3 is CASSSVGDHKGGYTF. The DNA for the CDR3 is TGTGCCAGCAGCTCCGTCGGGGACCACAAGGGTGGCTACACCTTC.

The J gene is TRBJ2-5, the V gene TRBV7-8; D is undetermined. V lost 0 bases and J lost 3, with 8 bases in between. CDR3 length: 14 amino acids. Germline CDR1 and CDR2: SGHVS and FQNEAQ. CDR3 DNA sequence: TGTGCCAGCAGCTTAGCACGGAAGGAAGAGACCCAGTACTTC. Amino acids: CASSLARKEETQYF.

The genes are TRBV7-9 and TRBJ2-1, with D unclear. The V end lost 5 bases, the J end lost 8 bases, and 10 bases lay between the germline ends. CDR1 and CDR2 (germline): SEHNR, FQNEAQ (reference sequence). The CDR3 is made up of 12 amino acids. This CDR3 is CASSRFGDEQFF. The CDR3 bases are TGTGCCAGCAGCCGGTTTGGGGATGAGCAGTTCTTC.

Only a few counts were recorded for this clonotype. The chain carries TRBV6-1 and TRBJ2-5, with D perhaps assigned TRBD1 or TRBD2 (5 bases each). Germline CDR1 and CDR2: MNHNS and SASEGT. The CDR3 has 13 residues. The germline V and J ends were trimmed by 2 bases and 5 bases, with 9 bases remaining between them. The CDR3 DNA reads TGTGCCAGCAGTGAACTTTGGGGGGAGACCCAGTACTTC. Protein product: CASSELWGETQYF.

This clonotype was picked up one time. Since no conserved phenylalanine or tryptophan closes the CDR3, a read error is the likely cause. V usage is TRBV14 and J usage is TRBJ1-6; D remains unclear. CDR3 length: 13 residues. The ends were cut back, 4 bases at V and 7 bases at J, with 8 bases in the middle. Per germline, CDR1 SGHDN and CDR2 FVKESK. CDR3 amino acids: CASSPTRNSPLHL. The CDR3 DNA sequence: TGTGCCAGCAGCCCGACGAGGAATTCACCCCTCCACCTT.

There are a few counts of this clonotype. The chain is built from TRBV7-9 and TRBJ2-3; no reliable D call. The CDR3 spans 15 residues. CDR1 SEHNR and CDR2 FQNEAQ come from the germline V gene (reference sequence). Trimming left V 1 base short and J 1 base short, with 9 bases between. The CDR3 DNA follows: TGTGCCAGCAGCTTAGGGGTTGGGGGCACAGATACGCAGTATTTT. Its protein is CASSLGVGGTDTQYF.

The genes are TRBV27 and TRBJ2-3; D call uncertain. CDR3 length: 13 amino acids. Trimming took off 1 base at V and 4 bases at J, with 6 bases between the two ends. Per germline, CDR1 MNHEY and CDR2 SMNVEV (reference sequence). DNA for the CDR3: TGTGCCAGCAGTTTATTAGTATCAGATACGCAGTATTTT. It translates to CASSLLVSDTQYF.

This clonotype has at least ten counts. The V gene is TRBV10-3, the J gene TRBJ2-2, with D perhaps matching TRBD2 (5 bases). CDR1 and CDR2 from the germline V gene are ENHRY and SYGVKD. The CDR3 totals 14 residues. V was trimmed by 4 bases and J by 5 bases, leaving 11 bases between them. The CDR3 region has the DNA TGTGCCATCAGTGTTGAGGGTTGGACCGGGGAGCTGTTTTTT. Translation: CAISVEGWTGELFF.

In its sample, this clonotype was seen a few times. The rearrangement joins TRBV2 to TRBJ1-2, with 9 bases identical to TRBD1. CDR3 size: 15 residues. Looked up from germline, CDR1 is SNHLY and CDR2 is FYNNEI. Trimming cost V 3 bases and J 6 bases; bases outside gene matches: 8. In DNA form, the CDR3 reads TGTGCCAGCAGTGAGGGACAGGGTCGAATTAATGGCTACACCTTC. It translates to CASSEGQGRINGYTF.

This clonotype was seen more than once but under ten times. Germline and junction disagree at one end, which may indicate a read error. The CDR3 protein is CANSKDYNEQFF. CDR3 coding DNA: TGTGCCAACAGCAAAGACTACAATGAGCAGTTCTTC. The V call is TRBV7-3, the J call TRBJ2-1, with unresolved D. Per the germline V gene, CDR1 is SGHTA and CDR2 is FQGTGA. The CDR3 has 12 amino acids. Drawing the rest from reference TRBV7-3 and TRBJ2-1, the complete variable domain is GAGVSQTPSNKVTEKGKYVELRCDPISGHTALYWYRQSLGQGPEFLIYFQGTGAADDSGLPNDRFFAVRPEGSVSTLKIQRTERGDSAVYLCANSKDYNEQFFGPGTRLTVL.

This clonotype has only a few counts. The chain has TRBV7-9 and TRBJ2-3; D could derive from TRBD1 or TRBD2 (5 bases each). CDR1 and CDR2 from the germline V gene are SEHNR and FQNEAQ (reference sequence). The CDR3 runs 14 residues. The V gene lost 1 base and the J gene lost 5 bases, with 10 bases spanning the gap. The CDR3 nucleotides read TGTGCCAGCAGCTTAGTTGGGGGAAAAGATACGCAGTATTTT. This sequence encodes CASSLVGGKDTQYF.

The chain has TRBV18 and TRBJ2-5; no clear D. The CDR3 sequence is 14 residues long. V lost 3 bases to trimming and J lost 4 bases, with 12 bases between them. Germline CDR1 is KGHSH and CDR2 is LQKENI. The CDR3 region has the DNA TGTGCCAGCTCACCGACGCCAAGGTTAGAGACCCAGTACTTC. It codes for CASSPTPRLETQYF.

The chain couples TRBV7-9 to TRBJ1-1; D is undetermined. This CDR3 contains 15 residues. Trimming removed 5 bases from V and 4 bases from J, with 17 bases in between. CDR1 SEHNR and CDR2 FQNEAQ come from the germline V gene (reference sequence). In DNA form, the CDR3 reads TGTGCCAGCAGCCGCCCACTGGCAGCGGGCACTGAAGCTTTCTTT. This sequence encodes CASSRPLAAGTEAFF.

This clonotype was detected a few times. The CDR3: CASSLVAGTAYEQYV. For the CDR3, the DNA is TGTGCCAGCAGCTTAGTGGCGGGGACTGCCTACGAGCAGTACGTC. This chain connects TRBV7-6 to TRBJ2-7, with D perhaps TRBD2 (6 bases). Between the trimmed V and J ends, which lost 1 base and 2 bases, there was a span of 12 bases. CDR3 length: 15 residues. Germline V lookup: CDR1 SGHVS, CDR2 FNYEAQ.

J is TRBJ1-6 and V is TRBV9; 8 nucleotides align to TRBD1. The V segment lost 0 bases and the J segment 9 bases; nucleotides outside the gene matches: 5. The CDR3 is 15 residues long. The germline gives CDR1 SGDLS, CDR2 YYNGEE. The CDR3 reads CASSVAGTGGSPLHF. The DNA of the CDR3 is TGTGCCAGCAGCGTAGCCGGGACAGGAGGTTCACCCCTCCACTTT.